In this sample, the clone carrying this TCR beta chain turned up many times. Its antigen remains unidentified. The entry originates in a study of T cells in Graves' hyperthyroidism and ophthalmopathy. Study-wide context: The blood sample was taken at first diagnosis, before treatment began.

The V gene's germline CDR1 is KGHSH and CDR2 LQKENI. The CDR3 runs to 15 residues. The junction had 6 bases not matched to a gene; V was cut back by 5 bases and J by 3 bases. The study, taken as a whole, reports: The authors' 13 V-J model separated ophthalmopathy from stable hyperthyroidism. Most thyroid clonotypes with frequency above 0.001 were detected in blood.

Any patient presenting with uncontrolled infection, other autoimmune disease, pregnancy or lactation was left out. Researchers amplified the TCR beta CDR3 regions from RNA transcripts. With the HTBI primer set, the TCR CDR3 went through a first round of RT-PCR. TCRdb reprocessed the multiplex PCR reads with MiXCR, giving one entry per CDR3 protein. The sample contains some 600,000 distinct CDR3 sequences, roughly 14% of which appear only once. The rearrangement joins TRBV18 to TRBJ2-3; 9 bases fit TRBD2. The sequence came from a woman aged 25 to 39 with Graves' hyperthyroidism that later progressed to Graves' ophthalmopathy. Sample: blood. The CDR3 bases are TGTGCCAGCTCAACGAGACTAGCGGCTACAGATACGCAGTATTTT. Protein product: CASSTRLAATDTQYF.